The rows below give T cell receptor beta chains drawn from one sample of a study of CD8+ T cells in alopecia areata. Repertoires were generated with immunoSEQ multiplex PCR, while TCRdb's copy carries only in-frame clones and drops some. The sample lists 110,000 to 150,000 clones; about four fifths were seen once. The sequences come from CD8+ T cells sorted from blood, collected at week 4, from a patient treated with tofacitinib. These receptors were taken from a human donor with alopecia areata. Each CDR3 is given with its conserved first and last residue. Fields, in order: CDR3 protein, CDR3 DNA, D gene, V gene, J gene, clone size. The D gene is left open where the match is weak. Clone size is shown for a subset of rows, as once, few, many or a class of expanded clone.

CDR3aa: CSVEQVGDTEAFF; CDR3nt: TGCAGCGTTGAGCAGGTTGGGGACACTGAAGCTTTCTTT; d_gene: .; v_gene: TRBV29-1; j_gene: TRBJ1-1; abundance: .
CDR3aa: CASSTPGGEQYF; CDR3nt: TGTGCCAGCAGCACCCCAGGGGGGGAGCAGTACTTC; d_gene: .; v_gene: TRBV27; j_gene: TRBJ2-7; abundance: .
CDR3aa: CSVESVTGELFF; CDR3nt: TGCAGCGTTGAATCCGTCACCGGGGAGCTGTTTTTT; d_gene: .; v_gene: TRBV29-1; j_gene: TRBJ2-2; abundance: .
CDR3aa: CAISERTRGSDTQYF; CDR3nt: TGTGCCATCAGTGAGAGGACTAGGGGTTCGGATACGCAGTATTTT; d_gene: TRBD2; v_gene: TRBV10-3; j_gene: TRBJ2-3; abundance: .
CDR3aa: CASTSGPAGELFF; CDR3nt: TGTGCCAGCACCAGCGGCCCAGCCGGGGAGCTGTTTTTT; d_gene: .; v_gene: TRBV6-5; j_gene: TRBJ2-2; abundance: .
CDR3aa: CASSFSNRGTYEQYF; CDR3nt: TGTGCCAGCAGCTTCAGTAACAGGGGTACCTACGAGCAGTACTTC; d_gene: TRBD1; v_gene: TRBV11-3; j_gene: TRBJ2-7; abundance: .
CDR3aa: CAWSGGRAYEQYF; CDR3nt: TGTGCCTGGAGTGGGGGCAGGGCCTACGAGCAGTACTTC; d_gene: .; v_gene: TRBV30; j_gene: TRBJ2-7; abundance: once
CDR3aa: CASSLGWGSRTDTQYF; CDR3nt: TGTGCCAGCAGCTTAGGTTGGGGTTCCCGCACAGATACGCAGTATTTT; d_gene: .; v_gene: TRBV7-2; j_gene: TRBJ2-3; abundance: .
CDR3aa: CASSLWGTSKYEQYF; CDR3nt: TGCGCCAGCAGCTTGTGGGGGACAAGTAAATACGAGCAGTACTTC; d_gene: .; v_gene: TRBV5-1; j_gene: TRBJ2-7; abundance: .
CDR3aa: CASSLLPGTEGLKQYF; CDR3nt: TGCGCCAGCAGCTTACTGCCCGGGACAGAAGGGCTAAAGCAGTACTTC; d_gene: TRBD1; v_gene: TRBV5-1; j_gene: TRBJ2-7; abundance: .
CDR3aa: CASSFPAGETNYGYTF; CDR3nt: TGCGCCAGCAGCTTCCCGGCAGGGGAGACCAACTATGGCTACACCTTC; d_gene: .; v_gene: TRBV4-1; j_gene: TRBJ1-2; abundance: .
CDR3aa: CASSSTGGRGADTQYF; CDR3nt: TGTGCCAGCAGCTCGACAGGGGGCAGGGGTGCAGATACGCAGTATTTT; d_gene: TRBD1; v_gene: TRBV13; j_gene: TRBJ2-3; abundance: .
CDR3aa: CASSLSSNYGYTF; CDR3nt: TGTGCCAGCAGCTTGAGCTCTAACTATGGCTACACCTTC; d_gene: .; v_gene: TRBV11-3; j_gene: TRBJ1-2; abundance: .
CDR3aa: CATSRERPRDTQYF; CDR3nt: TGTGCCACCAGCAGAGAGAGGCCTCGGGATACGCAGTATTTT; d_gene: .; v_gene: TRBV15; j_gene: TRBJ2-3; abundance: .
CDR3aa: CASTTGQQYSPLHF; CDR3nt: TGCGCCAGCACGACGGGACAGCAGTATTCACCCCTCCACTTT; d_gene: TRBD1; v_gene: TRBV5-1; j_gene: TRBJ1-6; abundance: once
CDR3aa: CASSQGGTGYTEAFF; CDR3nt: TGCGCCAGCAGCCAAGGAGGGACAGGGTACACTGAAGCTTTCTTT; d_gene: TRBD1; v_gene: TRBV4-3; j_gene: TRBJ1-1; abundance: few
CDR3aa: CAISERNPREQFF; CDR3nt: TGTGCCATCAGTGAGCGGAATCCAAGGGAGCAGTTCTTC; d_gene: .; v_gene: TRBV10-3; j_gene: TRBJ2-1; abundance: .
CDR3aa: CASSLDDLAGLEQYF; CDR3nt: TGTGCCAGCAGCTTGGATGATTTGGCGGGTCTCGAGCAGTACTTC; d_gene: .; v_gene: TRBV5-6; j_gene: TRBJ2-7; abundance: .
CDR3aa: CASSYSQRRQETQYF; CDR3nt: TGTGCCAGCAGTTACTCGCAGAGGCGGCAAGAGACCCAGTACTTC; d_gene: .; v_gene: TRBV6-5; j_gene: TRBJ2-5; abundance: .
CDR3aa: CSVKTGGAYNEQFF; CDR3nt: TGCAGCGTTAAGACAGGGGGGGCCTACAATGAGCAGTTCTTC; d_gene: TRBD1; v_gene: TRBV29-1; j_gene: TRBJ2-1; abundance: .
CDR3aa: CASSYAGGYTEAFF; CDR3nt: TGTGCCAGCAGTTATGCGGGGGGGTACACTGAAGCTTTCTTT; d_gene: .; v_gene: TRBV6-5; j_gene: TRBJ1-1; abundance: few
CDR3aa: CASSQDFWDTEAFF; CDR3nt: TGCGCCAGCAGCCAAGATTTTTGGGACACTGAAGCTTTCTTT; d_gene: .; v_gene: TRBV4-3; j_gene: TRBJ1-1; abundance: .
CDR3aa: CATSRLTSTGLNSNQPQHF; CDR3nt: TGTGCCACCAGCCGACTCACCTCGACAGGACTGAATAGCAATCAGCCCCAGCATTTT; d_gene: .; v_gene: TRBV15; j_gene: TRBJ1-5; abundance: .
CDR3aa: CASSQDQGTSVYNEQFF; CDR3nt: TGTGCCAGCAGCCAAGATCAGGGGACTAGCGTCTACAATGAGCAGTTCTTC; d_gene: TRBD2; v_gene: TRBV14; j_gene: TRBJ2-1; abundance: .
CDR3aa: CSVGGSEQYF; CDR3nt: TGCAGCGTTGGCGGGAGCGAGCAGTACTTC; d_gene: TRBD2; v_gene: TRBV29-1; j_gene: TRBJ2-7; abundance: .
CDR3aa: CAISESSRGGLSTEQYF; CDR3nt: TGTGCCATCAGTGAGTCGTCGCGGGGGGGCCTTTCTACCGAGCAGTACTTC; d_gene: TRBD2; v_gene: TRBV10-3; j_gene: TRBJ2-7; abundance: .
CDR3aa: CASSLGGHEQYF; CDR3nt: TGTGCCAGCAGCTTAGGCGGGCACGAGCAGTACTTC; d_gene: .; v_gene: TRBV7-2; j_gene: TRBJ2-7; abundance: .
CDR3aa: CASSHGGTGELFF; CDR3nt: TGTGCCAGCAGTCACGGAGGTACCGGGGAGCTGTTTTTT; d_gene: .; v_gene: TRBV27; j_gene: TRBJ2-2; abundance: .
CDR3aa: CASSLGGLALHEQFF; CDR3nt: TGTGCCAGCAGCTTAGGCGGACTAGCTCTGCATGAGCAGTTCTTC; d_gene: TRBD2; v_gene: TRBV7-9; j_gene: TRBJ2-1; abundance: few
CDR3aa: CASSSDRGPYEQYF; CDR3nt: TGTGCCAGCAGCTCGGACAGGGGACCCTACGAGCAGTACTTC; d_gene: TRBD1; v_gene: TRBV7-9; j_gene: TRBJ2-7; abundance: .
CDR3aa: CAWSVPGGGQPQHF; CDR3nt: TGTGCCTGGAGTGTACCAGGGGGCGGTCAGCCCCAGCATTTT; d_gene: TRBD1; v_gene: TRBV30; j_gene: TRBJ1-5; abundance: .
CDR3aa: CASSQTTRLAGETQYF; CDR3nt: TGCGCCAGCAGCCAGACAACCCGACTAGCCGGTGAGACCCAGTACTTC; d_gene: TRBD2; v_gene: TRBV10-2; j_gene: TRBJ2-5; abundance: few
CDR3aa: CASSFDSMIYTF; CDR3nt: TGCGCCAGCAGCTTCGACAGTATGATCTACACCTTC; d_gene: .; v_gene: TRBV5-1; j_gene: TRBJ1-2; abundance: .
CDR3aa: CASSGPWAGELFF; CDR3nt: TGTGCCAGCAGCGGACCTTGGGCCGGGGAGCTGTTTTTT; d_gene: .; v_gene: TRBV7-9; j_gene: TRBJ2-2; abundance: .
CDR3aa: CASTGNYEQYF; CDR3nt: TGTGCCAGCACCGGAAATTACGAGCAGTACTTC; d_gene: .; v_gene: TRBV21-1; j_gene: TRBJ2-7; abundance: .
CDR3aa: CASSLYMRDTEAFF; CDR3nt: TGTGCCAGCAGCCTCTACATGAGGGACACTGAAGCTTTCTTT; d_gene: .; v_gene: TRBV27; j_gene: TRBJ1-1; abundance: .
CDR3aa: CASSQTTEEGYTF; CDR3nt: TGCGCCAGCAGCCAAACAACTGAGGAAGGCTACACCTTC; d_gene: .; v_gene: TRBV4-3; j_gene: TRBJ1-2; abundance: .
CDR3aa: CASSPRGGEVVNEQYF; CDR3nt: TGTGCCAGCAGCCCCCGGGGGGGCGAAGTGGTCAACGAGCAGTACTTC; d_gene: TRBD2; v_gene: TRBV14; j_gene: TRBJ2-7; abundance: .
CDR3aa: CASSLRGEQYF; CDR3nt: TGTGCCAGCAGCTTAAGAGGGGAGCAGTACTTC; d_gene: .; v_gene: TRBV7-9; j_gene: TRBJ2-7; abundance: .
CDR3aa: CASSSRDSRTYEQYF; CDR3nt: TGTGCCAGCAGCTCCCGGGACTCCCGGACGTACGAGCAGTACTTC; d_gene: .; v_gene: TRBV7-2; j_gene: TRBJ2-7; abundance: few
CDR3aa: CAISESGYEQYF; CDR3nt: TGTGCCATCAGTGAGTCGGGCTACGAGCAGTACTTC; d_gene: .; v_gene: TRBV10-3; j_gene: TRBJ2-7; abundance: .
CDR3aa: CASSSDPGNTEAFF; CDR3nt: TGTGCCAGCAGTTCAGATCCGGGGAACACTGAAGCTTTCTTT; d_gene: .; v_gene: TRBV7-9; j_gene: TRBJ1-1; abundance: once
CDR3aa: CASSHRPVSETQYF; CDR3nt: TGCGCCAGCAGCCACAGACCGGTGTCAGAGACCCAGTACTTC; d_gene: .; v_gene: TRBV4-1; j_gene: TRBJ2-5; abundance: .
CDR3aa: CASSRDGPYEQYF; CDR3nt: TGTGCCAGCAGCCGGGACGGGCCCTACGAGCAGTACTTC; d_gene: .; v_gene: TRBV5-6; j_gene: TRBJ2-7; abundance: .
CDR3aa: CSAVSGGNTGELFF; CDR3nt: TGCAGCGCGGTGTCGGGAGGGAACACCGGGGAGCTGTTTTTT; d_gene: TRBD2; v_gene: TRBV29-1; j_gene: TRBJ2-2; abundance: .
CDR3aa: CASSLAAGAAGYTF; CDR3nt: TGTGCCAGCAGCTTGGCGGCGGGAGCGGCCGGCTACACCTTC; d_gene: .; v_gene: TRBV5-6; j_gene: TRBJ1-2; abundance: .
CDR3aa: CASRAKGTSSETQYF; CDR3nt: TGTGCCAGCAGAGCCAAAGGGACTAGCTCGGAGACCCAGTACTTC; d_gene: TRBD2; v_gene: TRBV7-9; j_gene: TRBJ2-5; abundance: once
CDR3aa: CASSFPPGGSTGELFF; CDR3nt: TGTGCCAGCAGCTTCCCTCCGGGGGGCAGCACCGGGGAGCTGTTTTTT; d_gene: .; v_gene: TRBV11-2; j_gene: TRBJ2-2; abundance: .
CDR3aa: CSVENSESNTGELFF; CDR3nt: TGCAGCGTTGAGAATTCAGAATCGAACACCGGGGAGCTGTTTTTT; d_gene: .; v_gene: TRBV29-1; j_gene: TRBJ2-2; abundance: .
CDR3aa: CASSGTGELFF; CDR3nt: TGTGCCAGCAGCGGGACCGGGGAGCTGTTTTTT; d_gene: .; v_gene: TRBV27; j_gene: TRBJ2-2; abundance: few